The present T cell receptor beta chain was sequenced within a study of Graves' ophthalmopathy and Graves' hyperthyroidism. Study findings and constraints: A model built from 13 signatures distinguished ophthalmopathy from stable hyperthyroidism with approximately 89% sensitivity and 81.08% specificity. Most expanded thyroid clonotypes above 0.001 frequency also appeared in blood.

This clonotype was recorded many times. Its matching antigen is unknown. For repertoire sequencing, the TCR beta CDR3 regions were amplified from RNA transcripts. Second-round multiplex PCR followed a first-round RT-PCR using HTBI primers. A single record per CDR3 protein comes from TCRdb applying MiXCR to the multiplex PCR reads. The sample records about 620,000 distinct CDR3 sequences, about 24% being singletons. Per the germline V gene, CDR1 is MNHNS and CDR2 is SASEGT. The CDR3 runs to 15 residues. Trimming shortened V by 3 bases and J by 5 bases, and 16 bases separated the two germline ends. The diagnosis combined clinical symptoms, thyroxine, TRAb, thyroid ultrasound and orbital computed tomography scans.

Material for sequencing was peripheral blood. This clonotype originated in a woman in her late teens or twenties with stable Graves' hyperthyroidism. Some clones in this sample may be carry-over from other donors' samples. The chain carries TRBV6-1 and TRBJ1-1; possibly TRBD1 for D (5 bases). The CDR3 coding sequence is TGTGCCAGCAGTGATTCGGCAGGGATCGGGACTGAAGCTTTCTTT. This sequence encodes CASSDSAGIGTEAFF.